The clone carrying this T cell receptor beta chain showed up just a few times. This sample is part of a study of blood T cell repertoires in COVID-19. Sequenced by immunoSEQ multiplex PCR; TCRdb stores in-frame clones only, minus some. The data contain 430,000 or so clones, around nine tenths of them singletons. The V and J ends lost 3 bases and 2 bases, in that order; junction bases with no gene match: 2. CDR3 length: 14 residues. Per germline, CDR1 LGHDT and CDR2 YNNKEL (reference sequence). The sequencing input was peripheral blood. The TCR comes from a man aged 18 to 29 with COVID-19, enrolled during active disease. The chain has TRBV3-1 (or the pseudogene TRBV3-2) and TRBJ1-1; TRBD1 agrees at 8 bases. The CDR3 is CASSQDRVNTEAFF. CDR3 nucleotides: TGTGCCAGCAGCCAGGACAGGGTTAACACTGAAGCTTTCTTT.